These 14 T cell receptor beta chains originate from one sample sequenced in a study of blood T cell repertoires in COVID-19 (dated by TCRdb to about 2020). The library relied on the immunoSEQ multiplex PCR assay. In TCRdb, the immuneACCESS table is reduced to in-frame sequences with V and J assigned. These tables do not hold every clone; where another copy was compared, an unresolved V gene accounts for under half, and the others remain unexplained. Counted in this sample were about 250,000 clones; approximately 80% of them appeared once. The ten largest account for over 4% of the sample. The sequenced sample consisted of PBMCs or T cells enriched from blood (not recorded which). These TCRs come from a middle-aged man who had been exposed to COVID-19.

The gene calls are TRBV10-3 and TRBJ2-1; 8 bases fit TRBD1. This CDR3 contains 14 residues. CDR1 and CDR2 (germline): ENHRY, SYGVKD. V dropped 11 bases and J dropped 4; count of bases not matched to a gene: 10. The CDR3 sequence is CACAQGDLYNEQFF. The CDR3 bases are TGTGCCTGCGCACAGGGGGATTTATACAATGAGCAGTTCTTC.

The CDR3 bases are TGTGCCAGCAGTGGGGACAGCCCGACCCAGTACTTC. This gives the protein CASSGDSPTQYF. The chain recombines TRBV2 with TRBJ2-5, with 7 nucleotides matching TRBD1. V lost 4 bases and J lost 7; bases outside the gene matches: 3. The CDR3 is 12 residues long. In germline, CDR1 is SNHLY, CDR2 FYNNEI.

The genes are TRBV30 and TRBJ1-2, with TRBD1 as a possible D gene (5 bases). V was clipped by 3 bases and J by 8 bases, with 16 bases between them. This CDR3 has 13 amino acids. The germline V gene has CDR1 GTSNPN and CDR2 SVGIG (reference sequence). CDR3 coding DNA: TGTGCCTGGAGGAAGGGGAACGTCTTGGGCTACACCTTC. It translates to CAWRKGNVLGYTF.

This clone turned up a few times. This sequence joins TRBV29-1 and TRBJ1-1, with a possible D match to TRBD1 (5 bases). The CDR3 contains 13 residues. Looked up from germline, CDR1 is SQVTM and CDR2 is ANQGSEA. Trimming removed 5 bases at V and 1 base at J, with 11 bases between. The CDR3 reads CSVSGGGNTEAFF. CDR3 nucleotides: TGCAGCGTTAGTGGGGGGGGGAACACTGAAGCTTTCTTT. Full variable domain (remainder filled in from reference TRBV29-1 and TRBJ1-1): SAVISQKPSRDICQRGTSLTIQCQVDSQVTMMFWYRQQPGQSLTLIATANQGSEATYESGFVIDKFPISRPNLTFSTLTVSNMSPEDSSIYLCSVSGGGNTEAFFGQGTRLTVV.

The V call is TRBV30, the J call TRBJ1-4; 7 bases are a match to TRBD1. J was trimmed by 7 bases and V by 4 bases; bases with no gene match: 12. Germline V gene sequence: CDR1 GTSNPN, CDR2 SVGIG (reference sequence). This CDR3 region has 15 residues. The CDR3 loop reads CAWTGDRAGGEKLFF. CDR3 in DNA: TGTGCCTGGACGGGTGACAGGGCTGGAGGTGAAAAACTGTTTTTT.

J is TRBJ1-5 and V is TRBV19; D is possibly TRBD1 (5 bases). Trimming removed 3 bases from V and 3 bases from J, with 12 bases in between. CDR3 length equals 15 residues. Per the germline V gene, CDR1 is LNHDA and CDR2 is SQIVND (reference sequence). The DNA of the CDR3 is TGTGCCAGTAGTATCTATCGGGACTCCAATCAGCCCCAGCATTTT. Its protein is CASSIYRDSNQPQHF.

The chain has TRBV3-1 (or the pseudogene TRBV3-2) and TRBJ2-3; D possibly corresponds to TRBD2 (5 bases). Per the germline V gene, CDR1 is LGHDT and CDR2 is YNNKEL (reference sequence). V dropped 0 bases and J dropped 2 bases, with 21 bases sitting between them. There are 19 residues in the CDR3. The CDR3, as DNA: TGTGCCAGCAGCCAAGATTCCCACAGAAGACTAACGTCCACAGATACGCAGTATTTT. Residues: CASSQDSHRRLTSTDTQYF.

This chain links TRBV6-5 with TRBJ2-5, with TRBD1 matching 9 bases. V shed 6 bases, J shed 5 bases, and the junction held 7 bases outside the gene matches. This CDR3 comprises 14 residues. The germline CDR1 and CDR2 sequences are MNHEY and SVGAGI. The CDR3 spells CASSFGTGLETQYF. The CDR3 nucleotides read TGTGCCAGCAGCTTCGGGACAGGGCTGGAGACCCAGTACTTC.

This chain links TRBV4-1 with TRBJ2-7; 7 nucleotides agree with TRBD1. Trimming cost V 1 base and J 5 bases; bases outside gene matches: 2. The CDR3 has 13 residues. Germline V CDR1 and CDR2: MGHRA, YSYEKL. This CDR3 reads CASSQVDRDEQYF. DNA of the CDR3: TGCGCCAGCAGCCAAGTCGACAGGGACGAGCAGTACTTC.

This chain uses TRBV28 with TRBJ1-1; D is unresolved. Germline V lookup: CDR1 MDHEN, CDR2 SYDVKM. V was cut by 4 bases and J by 10 bases, with 13 bases left in between. This CDR3 spans 12 amino acids. CDR3 nucleotide sequence: TGTGCCAGCAGTTCCCTGCCGGCTAGAGCTTTCTTT. It yields the protein CASSSLPARAFF.

The chain couples TRBV18 to TRBJ1-2; D is ambiguous. V gave up 3 bases and J gave up 2 bases, with 13 bases separating them. This CDR3 spans 15 amino acids. From germline, CDR1 is KGHSH and CDR2 LQKENI. The CDR3 nucleotides are TGTGCCAGCTCACCCTTAGACACCACCAACTATGGCTACACCTTC. Its protein product is CASSPLDTTNYGYTF.

The chain carries TRBV9 and TRBJ2-2; the D is unclear. Trimming took off 0 bases at V and 6 bases at J, with 3 bases between the two ends. This CDR3 spans 12 amino acids. Per the germline V gene, CDR1 is SGDLS and CDR2 is YYNGEE. CDR3 DNA: TGTGCCAGCAGCGTAGTAGCCGGGGAGCTGTTTTTT. The encoded protein is CASSVVAGELFF.

The chain couples TRBV5-1 to TRBJ2-7, with D possibly being TRBD2 (5 bases). V was pared by 7 bases and J by 6 bases, with 14 bases between. The germline V gene has CDR1 SGHRS and CDR2 YFSETQ. The CDR3 totals 12 residues. The chain's CDR3 is CASARSVGEQYF. DNA of the CDR3: TGCGCCAGCGCACGTAGCGTTGGCGAGCAGTACTTC.

The chain combines TRBV11-2 with TRBJ1-1, with a possible D match to TRBD1 (5 bases). Germline lookup yields CDR1 SGHAT and CDR2 FQNNGV. V was clipped by 1 base and J by 6 bases, with 12 bases between them. The CDR3 loop spans 14 amino acids. In DNA form, the CDR3 reads TGTGCCAGCAGCTTAGTAGCCAGGGTGCCTGAAGCTTTCTTT. As protein: CASSLVARVPEAFF.